This T cell receptor beta chain was obtained from a study of CD8+ T cells in alopecia areata. On the study more broadly: Tofacitinib administration to treated patients was oral, at 5 to 10 mg twice daily. Dosing with tofacitinib proceeded for 6 to 18 months, followed by 6 months off drug. Study observations and caveats: Alphabeta T cells residing in normal skin are also sequenced in scalp samples. Affected scalp, especially in alopecia totalis/universalis, had a higher clonality than normal scalp did.

cDNA serving as the sequencing template came from extracted, reverse transcribed RNA. TCRdb's table, derived via immunoSEQ multiplex PCR, lists solely in-frame clones and lacks some. Among over 200,000 clones, 50% to 65% were seen once, and the ten largest hold under 0.5%. Turning to this clone: Its antigen is not known.

This CDR3 region has 16 residues. The germline V gene encodes CDR1 SNHLY and CDR2 FYNNEI. V was trimmed by 4 bases and J by 0 bases, leaving 14 bases between them. The sample consisted of CD4+ T cells sorted from blood, taken at week 0. This rearrangement joins TRBV2 to TRBJ2-3, with D perhaps TRBD1 (5 bases). This clonotype was obtained from a human donor with alopecia areata. The CDR3 is CASSAPTGTSTDTQYF. CDR3 in DNA: TGTGCCAGCAGTGCCCCCACAGGAACTAGCACAGATACGCAGTATTTT.